This TCR beta chain appears in the sequencing data of a study of cytomegalovirus exposure and HLA in healthy donors. The study ran its PCR with 60 Vbeta and 13 Jbeta primers. Data came from immunoSEQ multiplex PCR; TCRdb stores just in-frame clones and leaves some out. The repertoire consists of fewer than 55,000 clones, with 60% to 70% occurring once and the leading ten covering around 13%. A note on this clone: Its cognate antigen is unknown.

Study-wide results and caveats: About 87% or about 30% of the time was how often most TCR beta V segments were productive, according to an earlier analysis.

Germline V gives CDR1 MNHEY, CDR2 SMNVEV (reference sequence). V shed 2 bases and J 4 bases; nucleotides not matched to a gene: 5. The CDR3 totals 15 residues. The V call is TRBV27, the J call TRBJ1-1, with 9 bases lining up with TRBD1. The receptor was isolated from a man in his sixties in good health and CMV-seropositive. Sequenced input: PBMCs. Here the CDR3 reads CASSLMGQGGTEAFF. The DNA of the CDR3 is TGTGCCAGCAGTTTAATGGGACAGGGAGGCACTGAAGCTTTCTTT.